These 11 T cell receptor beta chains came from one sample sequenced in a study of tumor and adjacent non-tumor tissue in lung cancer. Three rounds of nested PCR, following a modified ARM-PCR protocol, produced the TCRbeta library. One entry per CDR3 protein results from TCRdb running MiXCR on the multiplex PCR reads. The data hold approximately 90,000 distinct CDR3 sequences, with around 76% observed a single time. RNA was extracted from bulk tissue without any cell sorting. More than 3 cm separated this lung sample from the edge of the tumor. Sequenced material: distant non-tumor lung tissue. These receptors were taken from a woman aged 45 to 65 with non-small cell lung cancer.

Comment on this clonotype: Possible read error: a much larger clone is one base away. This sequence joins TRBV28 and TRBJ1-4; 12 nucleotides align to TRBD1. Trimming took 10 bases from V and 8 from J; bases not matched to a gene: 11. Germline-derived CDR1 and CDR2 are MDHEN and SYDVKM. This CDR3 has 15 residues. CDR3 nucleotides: TGTGCCATCAACTCCCCCGGGACAGGGGGCGAAAAACTGTTTTTT. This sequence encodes CAINSPGTGGEKLFF.

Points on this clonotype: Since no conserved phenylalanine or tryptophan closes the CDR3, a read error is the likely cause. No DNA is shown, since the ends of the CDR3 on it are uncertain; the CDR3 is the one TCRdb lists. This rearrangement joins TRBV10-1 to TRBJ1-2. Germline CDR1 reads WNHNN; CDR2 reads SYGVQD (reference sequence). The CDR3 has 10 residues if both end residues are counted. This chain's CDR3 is CATRTGGCTS.

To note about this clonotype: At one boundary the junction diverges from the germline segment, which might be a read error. In nucleotides, the CDR3 is TGTGCCAGCAACCAAGTTCCGGGAGGACGAGAGACCCGGTACTTC. Its protein product is CASNQVPGGRETRYF. This chain links TRBV4-2 with TRBJ2-5; 7 bases match TRBD2. The CDR3 contains 15 residues. Germline values: CDR1 LGHNA, CDR2 YNFKEQ.

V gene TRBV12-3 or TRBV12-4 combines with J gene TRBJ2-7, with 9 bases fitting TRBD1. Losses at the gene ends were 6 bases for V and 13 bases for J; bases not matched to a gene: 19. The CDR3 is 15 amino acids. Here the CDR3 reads CASSQGQGATYEEYF. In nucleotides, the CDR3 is TGTGCCAGCAGCCAGGGACAGGGCGCCACCTACGAGGAATACTTC.

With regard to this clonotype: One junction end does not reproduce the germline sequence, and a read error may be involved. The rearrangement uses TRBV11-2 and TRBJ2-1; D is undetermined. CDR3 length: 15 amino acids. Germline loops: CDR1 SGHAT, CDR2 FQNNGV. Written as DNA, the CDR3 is TGTGCCAACAGCTTAGATTACGCCGGTTGCCATGAGCAGTTCTTC. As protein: CANSLDYAGCHEQFF.

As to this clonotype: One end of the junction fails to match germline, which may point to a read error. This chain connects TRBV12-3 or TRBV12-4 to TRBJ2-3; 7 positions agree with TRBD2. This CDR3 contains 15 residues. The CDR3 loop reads CASSGEVTSIDTQYF. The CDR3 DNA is TGTGCCAGCAGTGGGGAGGTGACTAGCATAGATACGCAGTATTTT.

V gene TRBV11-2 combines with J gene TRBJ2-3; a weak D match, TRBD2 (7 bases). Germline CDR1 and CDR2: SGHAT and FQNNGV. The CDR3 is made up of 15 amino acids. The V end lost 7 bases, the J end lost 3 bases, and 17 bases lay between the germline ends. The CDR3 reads CASTHDRTRTDTQYF. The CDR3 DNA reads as TGTGCCAGCACCCATGACAGGACTAGAACAGATACGCAGTATTTT.

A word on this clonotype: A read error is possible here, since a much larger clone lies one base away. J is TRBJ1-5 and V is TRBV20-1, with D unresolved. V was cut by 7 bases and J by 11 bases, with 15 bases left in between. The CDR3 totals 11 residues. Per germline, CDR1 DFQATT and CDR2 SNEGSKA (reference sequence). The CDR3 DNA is TGCAGTGTCCCCTGGATTGGGACCCAGCATTTT. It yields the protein CSVPWIGTQHF.

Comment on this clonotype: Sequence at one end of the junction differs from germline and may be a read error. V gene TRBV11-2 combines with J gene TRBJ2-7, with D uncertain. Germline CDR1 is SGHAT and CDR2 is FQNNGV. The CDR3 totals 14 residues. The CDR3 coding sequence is TGTGCCAGCAGCTTAGTAAGGGATAGCTACGAGCATTACTTC. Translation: CASSLVRDSYEHYF.

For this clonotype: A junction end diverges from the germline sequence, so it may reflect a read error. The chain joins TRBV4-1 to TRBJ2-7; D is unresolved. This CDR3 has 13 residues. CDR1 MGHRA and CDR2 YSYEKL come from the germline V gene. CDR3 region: CASSQDRSSEQYF. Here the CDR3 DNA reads TGCGCCAGCAGCCAAGATAGGTCGAGCGAGCAGTATTTC.

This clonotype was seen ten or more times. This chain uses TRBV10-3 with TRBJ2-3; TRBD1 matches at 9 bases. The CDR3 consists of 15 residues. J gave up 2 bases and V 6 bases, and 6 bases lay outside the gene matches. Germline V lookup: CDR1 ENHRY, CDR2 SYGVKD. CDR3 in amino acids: CAIRGDRDFTDTQYF. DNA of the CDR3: TGTGCCATCAGGGGGGACAGGGACTTCACAGATACGCAGTATTTT.